The 24 T cell receptor beta chains given below trace back to one sample, sequenced in a study of cytomegalovirus exposure and HLA in healthy donors. In the PCR, 60 Vbeta and 13 Jbeta primers were used. Here immunoSEQ multiplex PCR was the method, and the copy in TCRdb shows in-frame clones only, minus some. Altogether around 250,000 clones are present, 85% to 95% being singletons, with the ten largest covering 1.7%. Sequenced material: PBMCs. These receptor sequences come from a girl aged 2 to 10 in good health and CMV-seronegative.

The chain employs TRBV19 and TRBJ2-7; 7 bases agree with TRBD2. The V and J ends lost 7 bases and 7 bases, in that order; junction bases with no gene match: 16. The CDR3 consists of 15 residues. Germline assignment: CDR1 LNHDA and CDR2 SQIVND (reference sequence). CDR3 bases: TGTGCCAGTACCGACAAGGGGAAAGCGGGGAAAGAGCAGTACTTC. It codes for CASTDKGKAGKEQYF.

The chain combines TRBV4-1 with TRBJ2-3; possibly TRBD2 for D (6 bases). Germline CDR1 is MGHRA and CDR2 is YSYEKL. With 0 bases removed from V and 1 base from J, the gap between germline ends came to 8 bases. CDR3 size: 15 residues. CDR3 DNA sequence: TGCGCCAGCAGCCAAGATGGAGGGGGCACAGATACGCAGTATTTT. Translation gives CASSQDGGGTDTQYF.

The genes are TRBV20-1 and TRBJ2-7; 9 bases are a match to TRBD1. The trim removed 4 bases at V and 11 bases at J, leaving 3 bases unmatched. CDR3 length: 10 amino acids. Germline CDR1 DFQATT, CDR2 SNEGSKA (reference sequence). CDR3 bases: TGCAGTGCTATCGGGACAGGGAAGTACTTC. It codes for CSAIGTGKYF.

The rearrangement uses TRBV19 and TRBJ1-2; perhaps TRBD1 as D (6 bases). CDR3 length: 14 residues. Trimming left V 3 bases short and J 5 bases short, with 13 bases between. Germline CDR1 LNHDA, CDR2 SQIVND (reference sequence). The CDR3 loop reads CASSIPGTTYGYTF. CDR3 bases: TGTGCCAGTAGTATCCCCGGGACAACTTATGGCTACACCTTC.

For this clone: Its ends do not fully match the called genes, so a read error is possible. Distinct nucleotide sequences in the sample also encode this CDR3. The chain combines TRBV10-3 with TRBJ2-3, with 10 bases lining up with TRBD2. The CDR3 length is 14 residues. Germline assignment: CDR1 ENHRY and CDR2 SYGVKD. CDR3 in DNA: TGTGCCATCAGGACCGGGACTAGCGCAGATACTCAGTATTTT. Translation: CAIRTGTSADTQYF.

This clone came up a few times. One end of the junction does not line up with germline, which may come from a read error. V and J are TRBV6-5 and TRBJ1-1; 7 bases align to TRBD1. The CDR3 runs 14 residues. Germline-derived CDR1 and CDR2 are MNHEY and SVGAGI. CDR3 sequence: CASSSGQPNAEAFF. The CDR3, as DNA: TGTGCCAGCAGCTCGGGACAGCCGAACGCTGAAGCTTTCTTT.

The V call is TRBV2, the J call TRBJ1-6; 8 nucleotides line up with TRBD1. Unmatched junction bases numbered 11, after V lost 6 bases and J lost 7 bases. The germline V gene has CDR1 SNHLY and CDR2 FYNNEI. The CDR3 consists of 16 residues. The CDR3, as DNA: TGTGCCAGCAGCGACGCCGAACAGGGGGTGAATTCACCCCTCCACTTT. Translating it yields CASSDAEQGVNSPLHF. Full variable domain (remainder filled in from reference TRBV2 and TRBJ1-6): EPEVTQTPSHQVTQMGQEVILRCVPISNHLYFYWYRQILGQKVEFLVSFYNNEISEKSEIFDDQFSVERPDGSNFTLKIRSTKLEDSAMYFCASSDAEQGVNSPLHFGNGTRLTVT.

The gene calls are TRBV7-6 and TRBJ2-7, with TRBD2 identical over 12 bases. Trimming took 5 bases from V and 6 from J; bases not matched to a gene: 8. From germline, CDR1 is SGHVS and CDR2 FNYEAQ. The CDR3 covers 15 residues. CDR3 residues: CASSATAGLAGEQYF. CDR3 DNA sequence: TGTGCCAGCAGCGCAACCGCGGGACTAGCGGGCGAGCAGTACTTC. The variable domain in full, with the rest retrieved from reference TRBV7-6 and TRBJ2-7, is GAGVSQSPRYKVTKRGQDVALRCDPISGHVSLYWYRQALGQGPEFLTYFNYEAQQDKSGLPNDRFSAERPEGSISTLTIQRTEQRDSAMYRCASSATAGLAGEQYFGPGTRLTVT.

The chain has TRBV25-1 and TRBJ1-2; TRBD1 agrees at 7 bases. CDR3 length: 13 amino acids. CDR1 is MGHDK, CDR2 SYGVNS, per germline. With 4 bases clipped from V and 6 bases from J, the junction kept 5 bases outside the gene matches. The CDR3 loop is CASSVGTVNGYTF. Written as DNA, the CDR3 is TGTGCCAGCAGTGTAGGGACAGTCAATGGCTACACCTTC.

J is TRBJ2-1 and V is TRBV5-1; D not resolved. The CDR3 extends over 13 amino acids. V was clipped by 0 bases and J by 8 bases, with 9 bases between them. CDR1 is SGHRS, CDR2 YFSETQ, per germline. CDR3: CASSLDVAYEQFF. DNA of the CDR3: TGCGCCAGCAGCTTGGATGTAGCCTATGAGCAGTTCTTC.

With regard to this clone: The junction departs from the called germline gene at one end, perhaps through a read error. This sequence joins TRBV7-9 and TRBJ2-3; 15 nucleotides match TRBD2. The CDR3 is 15 residues long. Germline CDR1 SEHNR, CDR2 FQNEAQ (reference sequence). CDR3 sequence: CSSSRTSGGAYTQYF. The CDR3 nucleotides are TGTTCCAGCAGTCGGACTAGCGGGGGGGCTTATACGCAGTATTTT.

On this clone itself: Germline is not matched at one junction end, which may reflect a read error. The chain recombines TRBV5-6 with TRBJ2-2; D possibly corresponds to TRBD2 (6 bases). The germline V gene has CDR1 SGHDT and CDR2 YYEEEE. The CDR3 has 14 amino acids. Here the CDR3 DNA reads TGTGCCAGCAGCTTGGACCCGAACACCGGGGGGCTGTTTTTT. Its translation is CASSLDPNTGGLFF.

The gene calls are TRBV9 and TRBJ2-5; 10 nucleotides agree with TRBD1. The J call is doubtful: the DNA matches TRBJ2-7 better. Germline CDR1 SGDLS, CDR2 YYNGEE. The CDR3 length is 19 residues. The CDR3: CASSEISRHPGTGVIEQYF. CDR3 DNA: TGTGCCAGCAGCGAAATTAGCCGTCATCCAGGGACAGGGGTCATCGAGCAGTACTTC.

The chain couples TRBV30 to TRBJ2-5, with D possibly TRBD2 on 5 matching bases. V was clipped by 5 bases and J by 2 bases, with 12 bases between them. This CDR3 spans 13 amino acids. Per the germline V gene, CDR1 is GTSNPN and CDR2 is SVGIG (reference sequence). The CDR3 reads CAWAGGLQETQYF. CDR3 in DNA: TGTGCCTGGGCGGGCGGCCTACAAGAGACCCAGTACTTC.

The J gene is TRBJ2-1, the V gene TRBV9; D is perhaps TRBD2 (6 bases). The CDR3 consists of 17 residues. Trimming removed 0 bases at V and 5 bases at J, with 18 bases between. The germline gives CDR1 SGDLS, CDR2 YYNGEE. Here the CDR3 DNA reads TGTGCCAGCAGCGTAGCTCCGGCTAGCGTAGATCACAATGAGCAGTTCTTC. Protein product: CASSVAPASVDHNEQFF.

The V gene is TRBV13, the J gene TRBJ1-2; 7 nucleotides match TRBD1. The junction had 4 bases not matched to a gene; V was cut back by 0 bases and J by 6 bases. Per the germline V gene, CDR1 is PRHDT and CDR2 is FYEKMQ (reference sequence). The CDR3 has 14 amino acids. CDR3 amino acids: CASSLGQGMDGYTF. DNA of the CDR3: TGTGCCAGCAGCTTAGGACAGGGGATGGATGGCTACACCTTC.

This chain uses TRBV6-6 with TRBJ2-5, with 7 bases aligning to TRBD2. Per the germline V gene, CDR1 is MNHNY and CDR2 is SVGAGI (reference sequence). This CDR3 comprises 13 residues. V was pared by 2 bases and J by 5 bases, with 2 bases of the junction left unmatched. This CDR3 reads CASSYGGVETQYF. The CDR3 DNA reads as TGTGCCAGCAGTTACGGGGGGGTGGAGACCCAGTACTTC.

This clone was observed once. The chain joins TRBV10-3 to TRBJ2-1; D may be TRBD1 (7 bases). V was shortened by 2 bases and J by 7 bases, with 12 bases between the two germline ends. Germline V gives CDR1 ENHRY, CDR2 SYGVKD. The CDR3 is 14 amino acids. CDR3 sequence: CAISEVAGGNEQFF. As DNA, the CDR3 is TGTGCCATCAGTGAGGTGGCAGGGGGGAATGAGCAGTTCTTC.

The chain carries TRBV30 and TRBJ1-5; D remains ambiguous. Trimming pared 1 base from V and 4 bases from J, leaving 8 bases between. The germline CDR1 and CDR2 sequences are GTSNPN and SVGIG (reference sequence). CDR3 length: 13 residues. The CDR3 nucleotides read TGTGCCTGGAGTGAGAGATTAAATCAGCCCCAGCATTTT. Translation: CAWSERLNQPQHF.

This chain joins TRBV2 and TRBJ1-5; D gene unclear. This CDR3 spans 15 amino acids. The V and J ends lost 7 bases and 2 bases respectively, with 15 bases between them. Germline loops: CDR1 SNHLY, CDR2 FYNNEI. CDR3: CASKIAGSGNQPQHF. DNA for the CDR3: TGTGCCAGCAAGATTGCCGGTTCGGGCAATCAGCCCCAGCATTTT.

This sequence joins TRBV6-5 and TRBJ2-1; a possible D gene is TRBD1 (5 bases). Trimming took 6 bases from V and 5 from J, leaving 14 bases between them. Germline V gene lookup returns CDR1 MNHEY and CDR2 SVGAGI. This CDR3 comprises 14 residues. This chain's CDR3 is CASSTFDRDNEQFF. The CDR3 coding sequence is TGTGCCAGCAGCACCTTCGACAGAGACAATGAGCAGTTCTTC.

V gene TRBV11-3 combines with J gene TRBJ2-2; D is possibly TRBD1 (6 bases). This CDR3 contains 17 residues. V dropped 5 bases and J dropped 2 bases, with 18 bases sitting between them. CDR1 SGHNT and CDR2 YENEEA come from the germline V gene. The DNA for the CDR3 is TGTGCCAGCAGCCCCCATTGGTCTGGGGGCAACACCGGGGAGCTGTTTTTT. It encodes CASSPHWSGGNTGELFF.

The rearrangement uses TRBV5-1 and TRBJ1-1; 8 positions agree with TRBD1. Germline V CDR1 and CDR2: SGHRS, YFSETQ. The junction had 9 bases not matched to a gene; V was cut back by 4 bases and J by 4 bases. The CDR3 spans 15 residues. The CDR3 region is CASSTWTGMGTEAFF. The CDR3 DNA is TGCGCCAGCAGCACCTGGACAGGGATGGGCACTGAAGCTTTCTTT.

The V and J genes are TRBV2 and TRBJ2-7; 7 nucleotides align to TRBD1. J was trimmed by 7 bases and V by 3 bases; bases with no gene match: 3. The germline V gene has CDR1 SNHLY and CDR2 FYNNEI. The CDR3 loop spans 12 amino acids. The chain's CDR3 is CASSETGNEQYF. The CDR3 DNA sequence: TGTGCCAGCAGTGAGACAGGGAATGAGCAGTACTTC. The full variable domain, rest sourced from reference TRBV2 and TRBJ2-7, is EPEVTQTPSHQVTQMGQEVILRCVPISNHLYFYWYRQILGQKVEFLVSFYNNEISEKSEIFDDQFSVERPDGSNFTLKIRSTKLEDSAMYFCASSETGNEQYFGPGTRLTVT.